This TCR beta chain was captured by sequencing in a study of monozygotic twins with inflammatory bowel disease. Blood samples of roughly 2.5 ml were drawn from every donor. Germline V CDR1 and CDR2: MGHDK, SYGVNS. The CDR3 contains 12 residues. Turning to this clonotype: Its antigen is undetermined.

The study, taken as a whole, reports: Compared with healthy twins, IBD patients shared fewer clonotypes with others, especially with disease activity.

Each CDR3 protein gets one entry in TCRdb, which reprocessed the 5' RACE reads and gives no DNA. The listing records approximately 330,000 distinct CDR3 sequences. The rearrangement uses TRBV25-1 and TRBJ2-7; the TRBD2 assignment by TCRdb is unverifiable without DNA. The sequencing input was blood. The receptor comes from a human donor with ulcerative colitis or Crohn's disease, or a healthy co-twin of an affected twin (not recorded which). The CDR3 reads CASSEGSGEQYF.